The source of this T cell receptor beta chain is a study of blood T cell repertoires in COVID-19. Produced via immunoSEQ multiplex PCR; TCRdb's table is partial and in-frame only. The data show a few hundred thousand clones, about 87% seen once. The length of the CDR3 is 17 residues. Germline trimming cut 5 bases from V and 3 bases from J; bases unmatched to any gene: 10. Germline V lookup: CDR1 SGHTA, CDR2 FQGTGA. The material sequenced was PBMCs or T cells enriched from blood (not recorded which). This receptor was obtained from a young woman who had recovered from COVID-19. The V call is TRBV7-3, the J call TRBJ2-1; TRBD1 matches 10 bases. The CDR3 loop reads CASSPAGQGKNYNEQFF. In DNA, the CDR3 is TGTGCCAGCAGCCCCGCGGGACAGGGGAAAAACTACAATGAGCAGTTCTTC.